This passage covers 3 T cell receptor beta chains from one sample sequenced in a study of blood T cell repertoires in COVID-19. Profiling relied on immunoSEQ multiplex PCR, and the TCRdb table lists in-frame clones only, not all of them. The sample contains about 190,000 clones, about 93% of which appear only once. Sequenced sample: peripheral blood. Receptor source: a man aged 45-65 years with acute or convalescent COVID-19.

The V call is TRBV18, the J call TRBJ2-1; possible D gene TRBD2, 5 bases. The V end was cut by 8 bases, the J end by 4 bases, with 12 bases between. CDR1 is KGHSH and CDR2 is LQKENI in the germline V gene. CDR3 length: 13 residues. For the CDR3, the DNA is TGTGCCAGCACGGGGTCGGTATACAATGAGCAGTTCTTC. Translation gives CASTGSVYNEQFF.

The chain recombines TRBV2 with TRBJ2-7; the match to TRBD2 covers 8 bases. There are 15 residues in the CDR3. Trimming took 6 bases from V and 6 from J; bases not matched to a gene: 13. CDR1 SNHLY and CDR2 FYNNEI come from the germline V gene. The DNA for the CDR3 is TGTGCCAGCAGGGAAAGCGGGAGTCCCTCGGGCGAGCAGTACTTC. It yields the protein CASRESGSPSGEQYF.

The chain is built from TRBV6-5 and TRBJ2-5, with D uncertain. The CDR3 is 13 residues long. V was clipped by 4 bases and J by 0 bases, with 6 bases between them. The germline gives CDR1 MNHEY, CDR2 SVGAGI. CDR3 nucleotides: TGTGCCAGCAGTTCGTCTTACCAAGAGACCCAGTACTTC. The encoded protein is CASSSSYQETQYF.